This record covers a single TCR beta chain. With 7 bases removed from V and 1 base from J, the gap between germline ends came to 15 bases. The length of the CDR3 is 15 residues. CDR1 is SGHRS, CDR2 YFSETQ, per germline. The repertoire was sequenced with immunoSEQ multiplex PCR; TCRdb's copy has only in-frame clones and lacks some. The table has around 76,000 clones, almost 98% seen once; the top ten hold approximately 0.21%. The sample originates from a study of technical replicates of blood from a few donors. This receptor was obtained from a human donor in good health. Input material: T cells isolated from PBMCs. The chain combines TRBV5-1 with TRBJ1-5, with D hard to call. CDR3 DNA sequence: TGCGCCAGCTCTAGCAGGCCGGGGAGCAATCAGCCCCAGCATTTT. Protein: CASSSRPGSNQPQHF.